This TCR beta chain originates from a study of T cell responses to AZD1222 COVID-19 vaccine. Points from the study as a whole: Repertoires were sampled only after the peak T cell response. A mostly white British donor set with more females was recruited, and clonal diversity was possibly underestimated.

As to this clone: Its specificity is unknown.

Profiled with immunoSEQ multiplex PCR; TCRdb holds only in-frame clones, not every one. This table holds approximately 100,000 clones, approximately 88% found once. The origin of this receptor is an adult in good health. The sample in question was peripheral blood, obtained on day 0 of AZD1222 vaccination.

In nucleotides, the CDR3 is TGTGCCAGCAGCTCCGCCGCAGGGATACCAGCGAAACTGTTTTTT. Translation gives CASSSAAGIPAKLFF. V gene TRBV11-3 combines with J gene TRBJ1-4; the D gene is possibly TRBD1 (5 bases). V dropped 4 bases and J dropped 11 bases, with 20 bases sitting between them. This CDR3 is 15 amino acids long. Germline CDR1 is SGHNT and CDR2 is YENEEA. Using reference TRBV11-3 and TRBJ1-4 for the parts outside the CDR3, the full variable domain is EAGVVQSPRYKIIEKKQPVAFWCNPISGHNTLYWYLQNLGQGPELLIRYENEEAVDDSQLPKDRFSAERLKGVDSTLKIQPAELGDSAVYLCASSSAAGIPAKLFFGSGTQLSVL.